This TCR beta chain was recovered during a study of CD8 T cells in Susac syndrome. After extraction with the RNeasy kit, roughly 0.5 to 1 ug of the RNA was reverse transcribed using random hexamers. The immunoSEQ assay covered 54 Vbeta and 13 Jbeta segments for CDR3. TCRdb called the immunoSEQ multiplex PCR reads again in MiXCR, with one record for every CDR3 protein. The sample contains about 300,000 distinct CDR3 sequences, around nine tenths of which appear only once. Germline V gives CDR1 MNHEY, CDR2 SVGAGI. V was pared by 6 bases and J by 7 bases, with 16 bases between. The CDR3 contains 14 residues.

The sequence was collected from a human donor with multiple sclerosis. The material sequenced was CD8+ T cells from PBMCs. The chain combines TRBV6-5 with TRBJ2-4; D gene unclear. The CDR3, as DNA: TGTGCCAGCAGCCAGACCTCGGGTGGGAACATTCAGTACTTC. This translates into CASSQTSGGNIQYF.